The clone carrying this T cell receptor beta chain is medium-sized. This entry comes from a study of T and B cells in COVID-19 patients. Across the whole study: Recovered patients mostly had mild to moderate COVID-19 managed as outpatients. Of 20 to 25 active-infection patients, over 9 were critically ill with mechanical ventilation or extracorporeal membrane oxygenation.

TRB rearrangements were amplified by multiplex PCR with BIOMED2 TRB-A/B primers. Using its own MiXCR run on the multiplex PCR reads, TCRdb lists one record per CDR3 protein. The sample consists of more than 7,000 distinct CDR3 sequences, 35% to 50% of them appearing once. TRB was amplified from about 240-490 ng of blood genomic DNA. Looked up from germline, CDR1 is SQVTM and CDR2 is ANQGSEA. CDR3 size: 13 residues. V was cut by 7 bases and J by 7 bases, with 16 bases left in between. This clonotype was obtained from a human donor who had recovered from COVID-19. The specimen was blood. The rearrangement uses TRBV29-1 and TRBJ1-4, with D hard to call. The CDR3 nucleotides are TGCAGCGCCACACACGGCCGCGGTGAAAAACTGTTTTTT. Amino acid sequence: CSATHGRGEKLFF. Full variable domain (missing parts from reference TRBV29-1 and TRBJ1-4): SAVISQKPSRDICQRGTSLTIQCQVDSQVTMMFWYRQQPGQSLTLIATANQGSEATYESGFVIDKFPISRPNLTFSTLTVSNMSPEDSSIYLCSATHGRGEKLFFGSGTQLSVL.